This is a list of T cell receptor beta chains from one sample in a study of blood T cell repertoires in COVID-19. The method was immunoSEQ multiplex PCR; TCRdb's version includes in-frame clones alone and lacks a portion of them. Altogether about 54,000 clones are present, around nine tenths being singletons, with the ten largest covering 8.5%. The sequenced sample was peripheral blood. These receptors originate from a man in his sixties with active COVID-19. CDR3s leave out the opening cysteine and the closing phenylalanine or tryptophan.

ASSPTRQGGNTIY TRBV5-6 13 TRBJ1-3
ASSTSGRAGNEQF TRBV19 13 TRBJ2-1
ASSKLSTGGNTDTQY TRBV5-1 15 TRBJ2-3
ASSSKTSGLSTDTQY TRBV7-3 15 TRBJ2-3
ASSPHRGAYEQY TRBV18 12 NA
ATSRTRAGANTEAF TRBV15 14 TRBJ1-1
ASSQVFLQPQH TRBV4-1 11 TRBJ1-5
ASSLGSETQY TRBV11-3 10 TRBJ2-5
ASSLAFLGGTDTQY TRBV5-1 14 TRBJ2-3
ATSEPGRGFNNSPLH TRBV24-1 15 TRBJ1-6
ASSQVRWDTEAF TRBV3-1/TRBV3-2 12 TRBJ1-1
ASRSLSGSSYNEQF TRBV11-2 14 TRBJ2-1
ASSDGTGGNEQF TRBV6-4 12 TRBJ2-1
ASSRDRGGGNTIY TRBV6-5 13 TRBJ1-3
ASSLNRVGYGYT TRBV5-1 12 TRBJ1-2
ASSFLAGTGGAF TRBV28 12 TRBJ1-1
ASSLGQGAFYGYT TRBV5-5 13 TRBJ1-2
ASSLGLWETQY TRBV5-6 11 TRBJ2-5
ASSIQGYEQY TRBV6-5 10 TRBJ2-7
ASSSYGTPHEQF TRBV6-5 12 TRBJ2-1
ASGPGASGYEQY TRBV27 12 TRBJ2-7
ASSPGQAIQETQY TRBV4-1 13 TRBJ2-5
ASNGQGAFTEAF TRBV28 12 TRBJ1-1
ASRSTQGWWGYT TRBV6-5 12 TRBJ1-2
ASSRRPPSAEGQETQY TRBV23-1 16 TRBJ2-5
ASSLEGTGDSPLH TRBV5-1 13 TRBJ1-6
AISDKGAFGTEAF TRBV10-3 13 TRBJ1-1
ASSPRVAGGTGELF TRBV5-5 14 TRBJ2-2
ARRSGDGETQY TRBV2 11 TRBJ2-5
ASSVGTSGSQETQY TRBV9 14 TRBJ2-5
ASSFQREYEQY TRBV27 11 TRBJ2-7
ASSLPGLAGGHNEQF TRBV19 15 TRBJ2-1
ASSQDTGVHQETQY TRBV14 14 TRBJ2-5
ASSLESSGNTGELF TRBV7-8 14 TRBJ2-2
ASSQDAGLAVYNEQF TRBV4-2 15 TRBJ2-1
ASSLTGSTDTQY TRBV7-7 12 TRBJ2-3
ASSGQPNQPQH TRBV2 11 TRBJ1-5
SASDRGAF TRBV29-1 8 TRBJ1-1
ASSPPGGGTGELF TRBV18 13 TRBJ2-2
ASNTPTEAF TRBV23-1 9 TRBJ1-1
ASSQAGTSGIYEQF TRBV3-1/TRBV3-2 14 TRBJ2-1
ASSYPASGSYEQY TRBV18 13 TRBJ2-7
ASSLGVGLNYEQY TRBV5-4 13 TRBJ2-7
ASSSHSSYEQY TRBV6-5 11 TRBJ2-7
ASSQVSLETQY TRBV4-1 11 TRBJ2-5
ASSYEGASNQPQH TRBV6-6 13 TRBJ1-5
ASSLGSGPQQGEQY TRBV7-2 14 TRBJ2-7
ASSWDRGNGYT TRBV19 11 TRBJ1-2
ASSQGQGGTGELF TRBV7-6 13 TRBJ2-2
ASSKAPGQGPYEQY TRBV21-1 14 TRBJ2-7
ASSTPGAYRGAMGNEQY TRBV21-1 17 TRBJ2-7